These 25 T cell receptor beta chains came from one sample sequenced in a study of CD8 T cells in Susac syndrome. Roughly 0.45 to 1 ug RNA was reverse transcribed with random hexamers. MiXCR, applied by TCRdb to the immunoSEQ multiplex PCR reads, yields one record per CDR3 protein. The sample holds about 160,000 distinct CDR3 sequences; about 90% are singletons and the top ten take around 0.079%. Specimen: CD4+ T cells from PBMCs. The receptors here all came from a human donor in good health.

V usage is TRBV28 and J usage is TRBJ1-1; 7 nucleotides align to TRBD1. CDR1 is MDHEN, CDR2 SYDVKM, per germline. The CDR3 loop spans 15 amino acids. V gave up 7 bases and J gave up 4 bases; unmatched junction bases: 12. Written as DNA, the CDR3 is TGTGCCAGCAAAATCGACAGGGCAGGAAGCACTGAAGCTTTCTTT. Encoded protein: CASKIDRAGSTEAFF.

The genes are TRBV5-1 and TRBJ2-7; 8 bases map to TRBD1. Losses at the gene ends were 3 bases for V and 6 bases for J; bases not matched to a gene: 8. Germline assignment: CDR1 SGHRS and CDR2 YFSETQ. The CDR3 is 14 amino acids. CDR3 nucleotide sequence: TGCGCCAGCAGCTGGCAGGGGGCGAAGGTCGAGCAGTACTTC. This sequence encodes CASSWQGAKVEQYF.

The J gene is TRBJ2-1, the V gene TRBV3-1; 9 bases are shared with TRBD2. CDR3 size: 17 residues. The germline V gene encodes CDR1 LGHDT and CDR2 YNNKEL (reference sequence). Germline trimming cut 1 base from V and 7 bases from J; bases unmatched to any gene: 11. CDR3 sequence reads: CASSQAGVGLARNEQFF. In nucleotides, the CDR3 is TGTGCCAGCAGCCAAGCCGGAGTGGGACTAGCCCGTAATGAGCAGTTCTTC.

The chain employs TRBV20-1 and TRBJ1-5; D uncertain. The CDR3 covers 15 residues. The V end was cut by 5 bases, the J end by 2 bases, with 16 bases between. The germline V gene encodes CDR1 DFQATT and CDR2 SNEGSKA (reference sequence). Written as DNA, the CDR3 is TGCAGTGCTTTGCCCGGAGGGAATGGCAATCAGCCCCAGCATTTT. Translating it yields CSALPGGNGNQPQHF.

J is TRBJ1-6 and V is TRBV10-3; 7 bases map to TRBD1. The CDR3 has 14 residues. V lost 6 bases, J lost 6 bases, and 5 bases stayed unmatched. Germline loops: CDR1 ENHRY, CDR2 SYGVKD. This chain's CDR3 is CAISVGQVNSPLHF. The DNA for the CDR3 is TGTGCCATCAGCGTCGGACAGGTTAATTCACCCCTCCACTTT.

The chain employs TRBV15 and TRBJ2-7; TRBD1 matches at 9 bases. The CDR3 consists of 15 residues. Trimming took 2 bases from V and 5 from J; bases not matched to a gene: 7. Germline V gives CDR1 LNHNV, CDR2 YYDKDF (reference sequence). CDR3 sequence (DNA): TGTGCCACCAGCAGAAAAGGACAGGGGAGCCACGAGCAGTACTTC. This gives the protein CATSRKGQGSHEQYF.

The chain is built from TRBV19 and TRBJ2-7; the D is unclear. V gave up 4 bases and J gave up 3 bases, with 4 bases separating them. Germline V gene lookup returns CDR1 LNHDA and CDR2 SQIVND (reference sequence). The CDR3 is made up of 11 amino acids. CDR3 sequence: CASSNFYEQYF. The DNA for the CDR3 is TGTGCCAGTAGTAACTTCTACGAGCAGTACTTC.

The chain joins TRBV7-2 to TRBJ2-5; 9 bases are shared with TRBD1. The CDR3 extends over 16 amino acids. With V trimmed by 6 bases and J by 5 bases, 13 bases remained unmatched. Germline V gene data show CDR1 as SGHTA and CDR2 as FQGNSA. The chain's CDR3 is CASRRAVGTGSETQYF. The CDR3 DNA sequence: TGTGCCAGCAGACGAGCCGTCGGGACAGGGAGCGAGACCCAGTACTTC. The whole variable domain, filled in from reference TRBV7-2 and TRBJ2-5, reads GAGVSQSPSNKVTEKGKDVELRCDPISGHTALYWYRQSLGQGLEFLIYFQGNSAPDKSGLPSDRFSAERTGGSVSTLTIQRTQQEDSAVYLCASRRAVGTGSETQYFGPGTRLLVL.

CDR3 bases: TGTGCCAGCAGCCTATGGGACAGGGGAAACGAGCAGTACTTC. The encoded protein is CASSLWDRGNEQYF. This sequence joins TRBV7-8 and TRBJ2-7, with 10 bases lining up with TRBD1. Germline V CDR1 and CDR2: SGHVS, FQNEAQ. The junction had 6 bases not matched to a gene; V was cut back by 5 bases and J by 5 bases. The CDR3 totals 14 residues. The whole variable domain, remainder taken from reference TRBV7-8 and TRBJ2-7, is GAGVSQSPRYKVAKRGQDVALRCDPISGHVSLFWYQQALGQGPEFLTYFQNEAQLDKSGLPSDRFFAERPEGSVSTLKIQRTQQEDSAVYLCASSLWDRGNEQYFGPGTRLTVT.

This clonotype was detected a few times. The chain joins TRBV2 to TRBJ2-7; weak D call: TRBD2 (6 bases). The CDR3 runs to 14 residues. Looked up from germline, CDR1 is SNHLY and CDR2 is FYNNEI. Trimming removed 6 bases at V and 5 bases at J, with 17 bases between. CDR3 sequence: CASRRTTFRDEQYF. The CDR3, as DNA: TGTGCCAGCAGAAGGACTACCTTTCGCGACGAGCAGTACTTC. The full variable domain, rest sourced from reference TRBV2 and TRBJ2-7, is EPEVTQTPSHQVTQMGQEVILRCVPISNHLYFYWYRQILGQKVEFLVSFYNNEISEKSEIFDDQFSVERPDGSNFTLKIRSTKLEDSAMYFCASRRTTFRDEQYFGPGTRLTVT.

This clonotype was counted a few times. V and J are TRBV2 and TRBJ2-7; no clear D. Germline V gene sequence: CDR1 SNHLY, CDR2 FYNNEI. The CDR3 contains 12 residues. The V and J ends lost 6 bases and 9 bases respectively, with 15 bases between them. The CDR3: CASSFPGVGQYF. CDR3 coding DNA: TGTGCCAGCAGCTTCCCGGGCGTCGGGCAGTACTTC.

The V and J genes are TRBV28 and TRBJ1-1, with 7 bases identical to TRBD1. V dropped 2 bases and J dropped 5; count of bases not matched to a gene: 5. The CDR3 length is 14 residues. The germline V gene encodes CDR1 MDHEN and CDR2 SYDVKM. This chain's CDR3 is CASSLTGVRTEAFF. CDR3 DNA: TGTGCCAGCAGTTTAACAGGGGTCAGGACTGAAGCTTTCTTT. Based on the CDR3 plus reference TRBV28 and TRBJ1-1, the full variable domain is DVKVTQSSRYLVKRTGEKVFLECVQDMDHENMFWYRQDPGLGLRLIYFSYDVKMKEKGDIPEGYSVSREKKERFSLILESASTNQTSMYLCASSLTGVRTEAFFGQGTRLTVV.

The chain recombines TRBV10-3 with TRBJ2-3; the D is unclear. The ends were cut back, 7 bases at V and 0 bases at J, with 2 bases in the middle. The CDR3 has 11 residues. The germline V gene encodes CDR1 ENHRY and CDR2 SYGVKD. The CDR3 coding sequence is TGTGCCATCACTAGCACAGATACGCAGTATTTT. Protein: CAITSTDTQYF.

The chain joins TRBV29-1 to TRBJ2-1; D is undetermined. CDR1 and CDR2 (germline): SQVTM, ANQGSEA. Trimming stripped 8 bases from V and 4 bases from J, with 9 bases between. The CDR3 covers 11 residues. The CDR3 DNA follows: TGCAGCCTGGGGTTATACAATGAGCAGTTCTTC. Amino acid sequence: CSLGLYNEQFF.

This clonotype has only one observation. The chain employs TRBV24-1 and TRBJ2-3, with D perhaps matching TRBD2 (6 bases). V was pared by 4 bases and J by 3 bases, with 10 bases between. The CDR3 sequence is 14 residues long. Germline loops: CDR1 KGHDR, CDR2 SFDVKD. In DNA form, the CDR3 reads TGTGCCACCAGTGACCCGGCGGGGACAGATACGCAGTATTTT. This translates into CATSDPAGTDTQYF.

V is TRBV27 and J is TRBJ2-5; 9 nucleotides agree with TRBD1. Unmatched junction bases numbered 3, after V lost 5 bases and J lost 8 bases. The CDR3 covers 12 residues. Germline lookup yields CDR1 MNHEY and CDR2 SMNVEV (reference sequence). The CDR3 nucleotides read TGTGCCAGCAGTATTACAGGGGGCACCCAGTACTTC. Its protein is CASSITGGTQYF.

The J gene is TRBJ2-1, the V gene TRBV29-1; no definite D call. The CDR3 extends over 14 amino acids. The V and J ends lost 5 bases and 5 bases respectively, with 16 bases between them. Looked up from germline, CDR1 is SQVTM and CDR2 is ANQGSEA. The CDR3 is CSVRRLPRDNEQFF. The CDR3 bases are TGCAGCGTTCGTCGACTCCCACGGGACAATGAGCAGTTCTTC.

The CDR3, as DNA: TGTGCCAGCACCCTGGCTTTTAATTCACCCCTCCACTTT. Protein product: CASTLAFNSPLHF. V is TRBV6-6 and J is TRBJ1-6, with D unclear. Looked up from germline, CDR1 is MNHNY and CDR2 is SVGAGI (reference sequence). CDR3 size: 13 residues. V was cut by 7 bases and J by 6 bases, with 10 bases left in between.

The J gene is TRBJ2-6, the V gene TRBV28; 8 bases map to TRBD2. V shed 3 bases, J shed 0 bases, and the junction held 1 base outside the gene matches. The CDR3 contains 16 residues. Germline assignment: CDR1 MDHEN and CDR2 SYDVKM. Here the CDR3 DNA reads TGTGCCAGCAGTTTGCGGGGGGTCTCTGGGGCCAACGTCCTGACTTTC. Protein: CASSLRGVSGANVLTF.

This clonotype was counted between two and nine times. Written as DNA, the CDR3 is TGCGCCAGCAGAGATGGGACTGACTATGGCTACACCTTC. Its protein is CASRDGTDYGYTF. The gene calls are TRBV5-1 and TRBJ1-2; tentatively, D is TRBD1 (5 bases). CDR1 and CDR2 from the germline V gene are SGHRS and YFSETQ. This CDR3 comprises 13 residues. Trimming left V 5 bases short and J 3 bases short, with 11 bases between.

The chain employs TRBV12-3 or TRBV12-4 and TRBJ2-2, with 8 bases identical to TRBD1. CDR3 length: 14 residues. J gave up 4 bases and V 4 bases, and 2 bases lay outside the gene matches. DNA of the CDR3: TGTGCCAGCAGTTCAGGGGGCATCACCGGGGAGCTGTTTTTT. Encoded protein: CASSSGGITGELFF.

The chain carries TRBV5-8 and TRBJ1-1; the D gene is possibly TRBD1 (5 bases). The CDR3 runs to 17 residues. Germline V gene sequence: CDR1 SGHTS, CDR2 YDEGEE. Trimming stripped 0 bases from V and 4 bases from J, with 19 bases between. CDR3: CASSLAHGAFITTEAFF. The CDR3 bases are TGTGCCAGCAGCTTGGCCCATGGGGCCTTTATAACCACTGAAGCTTTCTTT.

This clonotype has only one observation. This chain joins TRBV20-1 and TRBJ1-6; weak D call: TRBD1 (6 bases). Germline V CDR1 and CDR2: DFQATT, SNEGSKA (reference sequence). Trimming pared 6 bases from V and 4 bases from J, leaving 19 bases between. This CDR3 has 16 residues. The CDR3 reads CSALIAGGGYNSPLHF. DNA for the CDR3: TGCAGTGCCCTAATAGCCGGGGGCGGGTATAATTCACCCCTCCACTTT.

V is TRBV19 and J is TRBJ1-5, with D perhaps matching TRBD1 (6 bases). From germline, CDR1 is LNHDA and CDR2 SQIVND (reference sequence). There are 15 residues in the CDR3. The V end was cut by 7 bases, the J end by 4 bases, with 17 bases between. CDR3: CASTWDSGENQPQHF. In DNA, the CDR3 is TGTGCCAGTACGTGGGATTCAGGGGAGAATCAGCCCCAGCATTTT.

In DNA, the CDR3 is TGTGCCAGCAGTTTCCGGGCCCCCTACGAGCAGTACTTC. Translated: CASSFRAPYEQYF. The chain recombines TRBV6-5 with TRBJ2-7; D unclear. The CDR3 is made up of 13 amino acids. Germline loops: CDR1 MNHEY, CDR2 SVGAGI. V dropped 4 bases and J dropped 2 bases, with 9 bases sitting between them.